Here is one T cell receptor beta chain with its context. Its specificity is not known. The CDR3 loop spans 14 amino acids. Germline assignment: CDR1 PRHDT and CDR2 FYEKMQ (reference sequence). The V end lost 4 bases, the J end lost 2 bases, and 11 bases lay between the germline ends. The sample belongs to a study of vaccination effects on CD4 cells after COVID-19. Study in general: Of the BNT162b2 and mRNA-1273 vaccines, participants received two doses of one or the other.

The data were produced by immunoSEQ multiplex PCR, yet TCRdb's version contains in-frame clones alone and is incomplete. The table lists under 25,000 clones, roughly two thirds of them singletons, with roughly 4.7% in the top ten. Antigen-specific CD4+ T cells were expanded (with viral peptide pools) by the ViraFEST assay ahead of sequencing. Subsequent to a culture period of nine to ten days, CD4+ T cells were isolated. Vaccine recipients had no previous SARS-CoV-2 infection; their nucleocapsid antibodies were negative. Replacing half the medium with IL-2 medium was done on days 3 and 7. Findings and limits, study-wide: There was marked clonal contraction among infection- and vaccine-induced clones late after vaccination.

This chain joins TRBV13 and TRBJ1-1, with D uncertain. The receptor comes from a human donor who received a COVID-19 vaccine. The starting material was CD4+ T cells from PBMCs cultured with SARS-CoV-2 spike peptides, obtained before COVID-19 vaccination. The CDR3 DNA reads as TGTGCCAGCAGCTCCTTGTGGGGAAACACTGAAGCTTTCTTT. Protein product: CASSSLWGNTEAFF.